Below, one T cell receptor (beta chain) is given with its context. This entry comes from a study of blood T cell repertoires in COVID-19. The CDR3 length is 14 residues. Trimming cost V 0 bases and J 3 bases, with 7 bases left between them. The germline V gene has CDR1 SGHTA and CDR2 FQGTGA. Authors' data handling: Nucleated cell counts were estimated from reference gene primer amplification. Profiled with immunoSEQ multiplex PCR; TCRdb holds only in-frame clones, not every one. The DNA was the basis for D and trimming; V, J and clone size are from that table. The table shows around 95,000 clones, with 80% to 90% occurring only once.

This receptor was obtained from a human donor in a cohort sampled during active COVID-19. The J gene is TRBJ2-3, the V gene TRBV7-3; D is unresolved. The specimen sequenced was peripheral blood. CDR3 DNA: TGTGCCAGCAGCTTAACGCCCAGAACAGATACGCAGTATTTT. It is translated as CASSLTPRTDTQYF.